The clone carrying this T cell receptor beta chain was found a few times. The antigen is unknown. It was with a sample-barcoded 5' primer and a J-beta primer mix that a second PCR of about 7 to 12 cycles was run. TCRdb re-derived calls from the 5' RACE reads in MiXCR, one entry per CDR3 protein. Among 1.5 million or so distinct CDR3 sequences listed, 40% to 50% were seen once. The data stem from a study of blood T cells in healthy people across ages. Overall study findings and caveats: The study found more naive CD4+ cells and higher diversity in long-lived than aged donors.

Germline-derived CDR1 and CDR2 are SGHTA and FQGNSA. V was pared by 1 base and J by 3 bases, with 6 bases between. CDR3 length equals 13 residues. The source of this sequence is a young woman in good health. V is TRBV7-2 and J is TRBJ1-1; D gene unclear. Sequencing input: blood. The CDR3, as DNA: TGTGCCAGCAGCTTAGATCGGTACACTGAAGCTTTCTTT. This sequence encodes CASSLDRYTEAFF.